A single sample gave rise to the 28 T cell receptor beta chains below, sequenced in a study of blood T cell repertoires in COVID-19 (dated by TCRdb to between 2020 and 2021). Library construction relied on the immunoSEQ multiplex PCR assay. TCRdb holds this immuneACCESS table with in-frame rearrangements only. Some clones are missing; in checked studies, unresolved V genes explain under half, and the rest has no known cause. The sample has about 310,000 clones on record, around nine tenths of them singletons. Of the sample, approximately 4.7% falls within the top ten clones. Sequencing input: PBMCs or T cells enriched from blood (not recorded which). Receptors originate from a man between 60 and 75 years old who had recovered from COVID-19.

This clone was observed once. CDR3 residues: CASSLYRDRGRDYGYTF. The CDR3 DNA reads as TGTGCCAGCAGCTTATATCGGGACAGGGGGAGGGACTATGGCTACACCTTC. The rearrangement uses TRBV7-2 and TRBJ1-2, with 11 bases identical to TRBD1. The V segment lost 2 bases and the J segment 3 bases; nucleotides outside the gene matches: 8. Germline-derived CDR1 and CDR2 are SGHTA and FQGNSA. CDR3 length: 17 residues. The full variable domain, its missing parts supplied by reference TRBV7-2 and TRBJ1-2, is GAGVSQSPSNKVTEKGKDVELRCDPISGHTALYWYRQSLGQGLEFLIYFQGNSAPDKSGLPSDRFSAERTGGSVSTLTIQRTQQEDSAVYLCASSLYRDRGRDYGYTFGSGTRLTVV.

The chain links TRBV28 to TRBJ2-7; 12 bases agree with TRBD1. The ends lost 4 bases at V and 8 bases at J; junction bases unmatched: 6. The CDR3 has 14 amino acids. CDR1 and CDR2 from the germline V gene are MDHEN and SYDVKM. The CDR3 region has the DNA TGTGCCAGCAGTTCCACCGGGACAGGGGGCAAGCAGTACTTC. The encoded protein is CASSSTGTGGKQYF.

The chain recombines TRBV3-1 (or the pseudogene TRBV3-2) with TRBJ2-1; D may be TRBD2 (6 bases). Between the trimmed V and J ends, which lost 0 bases and 8 bases, there was a span of 14 bases. CDR3 length equals 15 residues. Germline values: CDR1 LGHDT, CDR2 YNNKEL (reference sequence). This CDR3 is CASSQDWGDLHEQFF. CDR3 DNA: TGTGCCAGCAGCCAAGATTGGGGGGATTTACATGAGCAGTTCTTC.

The genes are TRBV21-1 and TRBJ1-2. TRBV21-1 is termed a pseudogene. This CDR3 has 15 amino acids. The CDR3 bases are TGTGCCAGCAGCAAAGGCGGGGGGACAGACTATGGCTACACCTTC. It encodes CASSKGGGTDYGYTF.

V is TRBV19 and J is TRBJ1-2; 8 bases fit TRBD1. Trimming at V came to 6 bases and at J to 1 base, leaving 7 bases not matched to a gene. Germline V gene data show CDR1 as LNHDA and CDR2 as SQIVND (reference sequence). CDR3 length equals 15 residues. CDR3: CASRKSTGVNYGYTF. The CDR3 DNA reads TGTGCCAGTAGGAAATCGACAGGGGTTAACTATGGCTACACCTTC.

The chain joins TRBV28 to TRBJ2-5; D perhaps matches TRBD2 (7 bases). V lost 7 bases to trimming and J lost 4 bases, with 19 bases between them. The CDR3 has 15 residues. Germline lookup yields CDR1 MDHEN and CDR2 SYDVKM. CDR3 residues: CASNFGGPPRETQYF. CDR3 sequence (DNA): TGTGCCAGCAACTTCGGGGGGCCGCCGCGAGAGACCCAGTACTTC.

This clone is a singleton in its sample. Other DNA sequences in the same sample also yield this CDR3. This chain links TRBV18 with TRBJ2-5, with D maybe TRBD2 (6 bases). The CDR3 has 14 residues. Trimming removed 0 bases at V and 4 bases at J, with 9 bases between. Germline CDR1 reads KGHSH; CDR2 reads LQKENI. Written as DNA, the CDR3 is TGTGCCAGCTCACCACCGGGGGGAATAGAGACCCAGTACTTC. Its translation is CASSPPGGIETQYF.

The V call is TRBV9, the J call TRBJ2-7, with a weak D call TRBD2 (6 bases). CDR1 and CDR2 from the germline V gene are SGDLS and YYNGEE. The CDR3 extends over 12 amino acids. V lost 7 bases and J lost 7, with 15 bases in between. The DNA for the CDR3 is TGTGCCAGCGGACAACGGGGGACGGAGCAGTACTTC. Translating gives CASGQRGTEQYF.

The chain joins TRBV5-1 to TRBJ2-1, with D tentatively TRBD1 (6 bases). The CDR3 has 17 amino acids. The ends were cut back, 4 bases at V and 2 bases at J, with 19 bases in the middle. Germline V CDR1 and CDR2: SGHRS, YFSETQ. The CDR3 protein is CASSGMTGTVTYNEQFF. In DNA, the CDR3 is TGCGCCAGCAGCGGTATGACAGGTACTGTAACCTACAATGAGCAGTTCTTC. Based on the CDR3 plus reference TRBV5-1 and TRBJ2-1, the full variable domain is KAGVTQTPRYLIKTRGQQVTLSCSPISGHRSVSWYQQTPGQGLQFLFEYFSETQRNKGNFPGRFSGRQFSNSRSEMNVSTLELGDSALYLCASSGMTGTVTYNEQFFGPGTRLTVL.

The chain has TRBV6-4 and TRBJ1-2, with D hard to call. Germline loops: CDR1 MRHNA, CDR2 SNTAGT. The CDR3 spans 13 residues. Trimming cost V 4 bases and J 4 bases, with 10 bases left between them. DNA for the CDR3: TGTGCCAGCAGTGTCCGTTTTTGCTATGGCTACACCTTC. It encodes CASSVRFCYGYTF.

V is TRBV30 and J is TRBJ2-5, with a tentative D call TRBD1 (6 bases). Trimming took 3 bases from V and 1 from J, leaving 6 bases between them. Germline-derived CDR1 and CDR2 are GTSNPN and SVGIG (reference sequence). The CDR3 covers 12 residues. DNA of the CDR3: TGTGCCTGGAGAGGGGGCCAAGAGACCCAGTACTTC. Translated, it gives CAWRGGQETQYF.

This clone was picked up a small number of times. J is TRBJ1-1 and V is TRBV18; no firm D call. The germline gives CDR1 KGHSH, CDR2 LQKENI. The CDR3 has 13 residues. Trimming stripped 1 base from V and 0 bases from J, with 3 bases between. CDR3 sequence reads: CASSPLVNTEAFF. CDR3 sequence (DNA): TGTGCCAGCTCACCACTCGTGAACACTGAAGCTTTCTTT.

This chain links TRBV2 with TRBJ2-7, with 9 positions matching TRBD1. V dropped 8 bases and J dropped 2; count of bases not matched to a gene: 4. Germline lookup yields CDR1 SNHLY and CDR2 FYNNEI. The CDR3 totals 13 residues. The CDR3 is CASVRDRAYEQYF. In nucleotides, the CDR3 is TGTGCCAGCGTCCGGGACAGGGCCTACGAGCAGTACTTC.

The chain uses TRBV5-5 and TRBJ2-1; D perhaps matches TRBD2 (8 bases). V dropped 2 bases and J dropped 6 bases, with 21 bases sitting between them. Germline loops: CDR1 SGHKS, CDR2 YYEKEE (reference sequence). The CDR3 contains 17 residues. The chain's CDR3 is CASSFRGPAGVPNEQFF. CDR3 coding DNA: TGTGCCAGCAGCTTTAGGGGGCCAGCGGGAGTTCCCAATGAGCAGTTCTTC. The variable domain in full, completed from reference TRBV5-5 and TRBJ2-1, reads DAGVTQSPTHLIKTRGQQVTLRCSPISGHKSVSWYQQVLGQGPQFIFQYYEKEERGRGNFPDRFSARQFPNYSSELNVNALLLGDSALYLCASSFRGPAGVPNEQFFGPGTRLTVL.

V is TRBV10-3 and J is TRBJ1-5, with TRBD1 identical over 10 bases. Germline-derived CDR1 and CDR2 are ENHRY and SYGVKD. CDR3 length equals 15 residues. With 10 bases clipped from V and 3 bases from J, the junction kept 9 bases outside the gene matches. The CDR3 is CATGAGQGNNQPQHF. The DNA of the CDR3 is TGTGCCACTGGTGCGGGACAGGGGAACAATCAGCCCCAGCATTTT.

This clone is a singleton in its sample. The chain combines TRBV19 with TRBJ2-2, with 14 bases lining up with TRBD2. The CDR3 consists of 17 residues. J lost 5 bases, V lost 5 bases, and 7 bases had no gene match. Germline loops: CDR1 LNHDA, CDR2 SQIVND (reference sequence). The CDR3 is CASSSPGLAGETGELFF. In DNA, the CDR3 is TGTGCCAGTAGTTCTCCGGGACTAGCGGGAGAGACCGGGGAGCTGTTTTTT.

The chain couples TRBV5-1 to TRBJ2-1; 8 nucleotides line up with TRBD2. The V and J ends lost 6 bases and 4 bases, in that order; junction bases with no gene match: 9. Looked up from germline, CDR1 is SGHRS and CDR2 is YFSETQ. The CDR3 runs to 15 residues. The CDR3 coding sequence is TGCGCCAGCACGGACGCGACTAGCGTATACAATGAGCAGTTCTTC. Encoded protein: CASTDATSVYNEQFF.

The V call is TRBV6-5, the J call TRBJ2-5; tentatively, D is TRBD2 (6 bases). The CDR3 has 14 residues. The germline V gene encodes CDR1 MNHEY and CDR2 SVGAGI. The germline V and J ends were trimmed by 4 bases and 2 bases, with 11 bases remaining between them. This CDR3 reads CASSWPGGQETQYF. CDR3 nucleotide sequence: TGTGCCAGCAGTTGGCCCGGAGGGCAAGAGACCCAGTACTTC.

V is TRBV10-3 and J is TRBJ2-2; the match to TRBD1 covers 12 bases. The junction had 7 bases not matched to a gene; V was cut back by 10 bases and J by 4 bases. The CDR3 has 15 residues. CDR1 and CDR2 from the germline V gene are ENHRY and SYGVKD. CDR3 protein: CANRPGQGATGELFF. The CDR3, as DNA: TGTGCCAACAGGCCGGGACAGGGGGCCACCGGGGAGCTGTTTTTT.

The V gene is TRBV29-1, the J gene TRBJ2-1; 7 bases fit TRBD1. The CDR3 is 13 amino acids. Per the germline V gene, CDR1 is SQVTM and CDR2 is ANQGSEA. V lost 3 bases and J lost 8; bases outside the gene matches: 7. Here the CDR3 reads CSVDARGSDEQFF. CDR3 DNA: TGCAGCGTTGATGCCAGGGGGTCTGATGAGCAGTTCTTC.

This clone was seen more than once but under ten times. The chain carries TRBV2 and TRBJ1-6; D not certain. The germline CDR1 and CDR2 sequences are SNHLY and FYNNEI. The CDR3 runs to 15 residues. V dropped 2 bases and J dropped 5 bases, with 10 bases sitting between them. The CDR3: CASSELGRDNSPLHF. CDR3 sequence (DNA): TGTGCCAGCAGTGAATTGGGTCGGGATAATTCACCCCTCCACTTT.

This chain joins TRBV28 and TRBJ2-7; a possible D gene is TRBD1 (7 bases). Trimming shortened V by 2 bases and J by 5 bases, and 19 bases separated the two germline ends. CDR1 MDHEN and CDR2 SYDVKM come from the germline V gene. This CDR3 has 16 amino acids. The CDR3 loop reads CASSLAGGSTGDEQYF. Here the CDR3 DNA reads TGTGCCAGCAGTTTAGCAGGGGGGTCGACTGGGGACGAGCAGTACTTC.

The V and J genes are TRBV7-9 and TRBJ1-2; possible D gene TRBD1, 5 bases. Trimming took 2 bases from V and 1 from J, leaving 8 bases between them. Germline loops: CDR1 SEHNR, CDR2 FQNEAQ (reference sequence). CDR3 size: 14 residues. This CDR3 is CASSLLQVNYGYTF. The CDR3 DNA reads as TGTGCCAGCAGCTTATTACAGGTTAACTATGGCTACACCTTC. Filled out from reference TRBV7-9 and TRBJ1-2, the complete variable domain reads DTGVSQNPRHKITKRGQNVTFRCDPISEHNRLYWYRQTLGQGPEFLTYFQNEAQLEKSRLLSDRFSAERPKGSFSTLEIQRTEQGDSAMYLCASSLLQVNYGYTFGSGTRLTVV.

In this sample, this clone turned up once. The gene calls are TRBV9 and TRBJ2-5; 12 nucleotides line up with TRBD2. Germline-derived CDR1 and CDR2 are SGDLS and YYNGEE. J gave up 7 bases and V 2 bases, and 9 bases lay outside the gene matches. The CDR3 is made up of 16 amino acids. CDR3 sequence: CASSVGLAGGAWTQYF. The CDR3, as DNA: TGTGCCAGCAGCGTGGGTCTAGCGGGAGGGGCGTGGACCCAGTACTTC.

The chain's CDR3 is CASSSPGPGDTEAFF. Here the CDR3 DNA reads TGTGCCAGCAGTTCTCCCGGTCCTGGAGACACTGAAGCTTTCTTT. V gene TRBV6-5 combines with J gene TRBJ1-1; no clear D gene. The CDR3 runs to 15 residues. V lost 4 bases to trimming and J lost 3 bases, with 15 bases between them. Germline assignment: CDR1 MNHEY and CDR2 SVGAGI.

V and J are TRBV9 and TRBJ2-2; weak D call: TRBD1 (5 bases). Germline V gene lookup returns CDR1 SGDLS and CDR2 YYNGEE. Between the trimmed V and J ends, which lost 2 bases and 3 bases, there was a span of 11 bases. The CDR3 runs to 15 residues. CDR3 region: CASSVEQVDTGELFF. CDR3 sequence (DNA): TGTGCCAGCAGCGTTGAACAGGTGGACACCGGGGAGCTGTTTTTT.

The gene calls are TRBV6-2 or TRBV6-3 and TRBJ1-1, with 11 bases lining up with TRBD1. V dropped 5 bases and J dropped 3; count of bases not matched to a gene: 8. The germline V gene encodes CDR1 MNHEY and CDR2 SVGEGT. The CDR3 extends over 16 amino acids. CDR3 region: CASSPGQGAPDTEAFF. Here the CDR3 DNA reads TGTGCCAGCAGTCCCGGACAGGGGGCTCCTGACACTGAAGCTTTCTTT.

A note on this clone: The sample carries other DNA sequences with the same CDR3. V usage is TRBV18 and J usage is TRBJ2-7, with 11 bases fitting TRBD1. V dropped 3 bases and J dropped 5; count of bases not matched to a gene: 3. CDR3 length: 14 amino acids. From germline, CDR1 is KGHSH and CDR2 LQKENI. The CDR3 sequence is CASSPGTGGNEQYF. CDR3 DNA sequence: TGTGCCAGCTCACCGGGGACAGGGGGGAACGAGCAGTACTTC.